This T cell receptor beta chain was sequenced for a study of PD-1 blockade in mismatch repair-deficient tumors. TCRdb's table, derived via immunoSEQ multiplex PCR, lists solely in-frame clones and lacks some. The table shows around 33,000 clones, with approximately 84% occurring only once. Trimming cost V 11 bases and J 5 bases, with 15 bases left between them. CDR3 length: 12 amino acids. Germline CDR1 is MNHNY and CDR2 is SVGAGI (reference sequence). This clone was detected once. The clonotype was recovered from an adult with mismatch repair-deficient cancer. The V gene is TRBV6-6, the J gene TRBJ2-5, with D possibly matching TRBD1 (5 bases). The sample was PBMCs, taken roughly 6 weeks after starting pembrolizumab. CDR3 loop: CAVGQAGETQYF. As DNA, the CDR3 is TGTGCCGTGGGGCAGGCCGGGGAGACCCAGTACTTC.